This T cell receptor (beta chain) originates from a study of OX40 agonist ivuxolimab in advanced cancers. Profiling relied on immunoSEQ multiplex PCR, and the TCRdb table lists in-frame clones only, not all of them. The profile covers 96,000 or so clones, with 84% appearing a single time and less than 6% taken by the ten largest. The CDR3 contains 12 residues. The germline gives CDR1 LNHDA, CDR2 SQIVND (reference sequence). V was shortened by 10 bases and J by 0 bases, with 4 bases between the two germline ends. The chain couples TRBV19 to TRBJ2-6; D gene ambiguous. The TCR comes from an adult with an advanced solid tumor such as melanoma, head and neck, liver or kidney cancer. This sample comprised CD4+ or CD8+ T cells sorted from blood, obtained in a trial of the OX40 agonist ivuxolimab. The CDR3 DNA is TGTGCCACCCTCTCTGGGGCCAACGTCCTGACTTTC. Translating it yields CATLSGANVLTF.